This TCR beta chain was obtained from a study of blood T cell repertoires in COVID-19 (TCRdb year 2020). Broadly, across the study: Samples from collaborators originated in the United States, Italy and Spain and spanned both the acute and convalescent phases of COVID-19. The material from the prospective study consisted of cDNA or gDNA derived from T cells, B-cell-depleted T cells, or PBMCs. Deeply sampled blood TCRbeta repertoires from subjects exposed to, actively infected with, or recovered from COVID-19 were included in the dataset. The repertoires were released in a freely available public database intended as a resource for research on the immune response to SARS-CoV-2. Samples came from the ongoing ImmuneRACE study (first 160 participants) plus 1,254 subjects from 6 global collaborators. The sample metadata nearly always contained a de-identified subject ID, COVID-19 status, age in years and sex. Where available, HLA class I and class II types were obtained from metadata supplied by the sample provider rather than from assay-based typing. Paper-wide results and their limitations: Clinical and demographic metadata were provided uncurated, with the amount varying by source and participant.

Participants in the prospective study were enrolled through a virtual design, were aged about 18 to 100 years, and lived in roughly 25 United States geographic areas. To assign participants to cohorts, the prospective study relied on clinical history that participants themselves reported in a screening survey and a study questionnaire. In the prospective study, mobile phlebotomists collected whole blood, serum and a nasopharyngeal or oropharyngeal swab from each participant. Over a roughly 2-month period, participants in the prospective study had the option of providing additional blood draws and questionnaires. Before DNA extraction, blood samples from the prospective study were shipped at room temperature or frozen. TCRbeta CDR3 regions were amplified from genomic DNA by means of the immunoSEQ Assay, a bias-controlled multiplex PCR. The paper's processing steps were these. Within the assay, amplification of reference gene primers was used to estimate how many nucleated cells each sample contained. To quantify the absolute abundance of each unique TCRbeta CDR3 rearrangement, sequence reads were collapsed and filtered. For each sample, productive Simpson clonality was calculated as the square root of Simpson's diversity index over productive rearrangements. TCRdb carries this immuneACCESS record with in-frame sequences only. Its versions omit some clonotypes, under half of them owing to an unresolved V gene in the studies checked, with the rest unexplained. That table is the source of V, J and clone size, and D and trimming were worked out from the DNA. In all, the sample holds 300,000 to 350,000 clones, and roughly 90% of those were seen once. Clones ranked in the top ten supply 3.5% to 4.5% of the sample.

A remark on this clone: This receptor's antigen is unknown. No base-level quality is on record; no much larger clone is a single base apart.

Unmatched junction bases come to 2, with V trimmed by 7 bases and J by 5 bases. Reading from cysteine to phenylalanine, the CDR3 counts 13 amino acids. The DNA shown is the 39-base CDR3, in frame from base 1. CDR1 and CDR2 were assigned from the germline V gene as MDHEN and SYDVKM. Here the chain combines TRBV28 and TRBJ2-5, with 12 central nucleotides matching TRBD2. The TCR was taken from a woman between 18 and 30 years old with acute COVID-19. Sequencing used PBMCs or T cells enriched from blood (not recorded which). The nucleotide sequence is TGTGCCAGCACTCTAGCGGGAGGGGAGACCCAGTACTTC. This translates into CASTLAGGETQYF. With the portions outside the CDR3 filled from the reference TRBV28 and TRBJ2-5 genes, the complete variable region becomes DVKVTQSSRYLVKRTGEKVFLECVQDMDHENMFWYRQDPGLGLRLIYFSYDVKMKEKGDIPEGYSVSREKKERFSLILESASTNQTSMYLCASTLAGGETQYFGPGTRLLVL.